These 10 T cell receptor beta chains came from one sample sequenced in a study of shared clonotypes between healthy human individuals. The protocol was immunoSEQ multiplex PCR, while the TCRdb copy is restricted to in-frame clones and leaves out a portion. The sample includes approximately 99,000 clones, 68% of them seen just once. Sequencing input: memory CD8+ T cells sorted from blood. This sample's subset: CD45RO+ cells pooled with CCR7-negative TemRA cells. Every receptor here comes from a woman under 40 in good health.

This clone was seen a handful of times. V gene TRBV27 combines with J gene TRBJ2-7; D remains ambiguous. This CDR3 has 14 residues. Germline CDR1 reads MNHEY; CDR2 reads SMNVEV (reference sequence). V was shortened by 4 bases and J by 0 bases, with 10 bases between the two germline ends. CDR3 bases: TGTGCCAGCAGTTCCGTTCCCTCCTCCTACGAGCAGTACTTC. It codes for CASSSVPSSYEQYF.

This clone has just one count. This chain uses TRBV30 with TRBJ2-3, with 16 bases fitting TRBD2. Germline-derived CDR1 and CDR2 are GTSNPN and SVGIG (reference sequence). The V gene end was trimmed by 3 bases and the J gene end by 6 bases; junction bases not matched to a gene: 6. The CDR3 sequence is 16 residues long. The CDR3 nucleotides read TGTGCCTGGAGGGGACTAGCGGGAGGGTTTAGGGATACGCAGTATTTT. Its protein product is CAWRGLAGGFRDTQYF.

This clone has a handful of counts. The chain's CDR3 is CASSPTSGKSSYEQYF. The DNA of the CDR3 is TGTGCCAGCAGTCCGACTAGCGGGAAGAGCTCCTACGAGCAGTACTTC. This chain connects TRBV11-1 to TRBJ2-7; 11 bases fit TRBD2. Germline trimming cut 6 bases from V and 0 bases from J; bases unmatched to any gene: 7. The CDR3 length is 16 residues. Per the germline V gene, CDR1 is SGHAT and CDR2 is FQDESV (reference sequence). The complete variable domain, with remaining parts taken from reference TRBV11-1 and TRBJ2-7, reads EAEVAQSPRYKITEKSQAVAFWCDPISGHATLYWYRQILGQGPELLVQFQDESVVDDSQLPKDRFSAERLKGVDSTLKIQPAELGDSAMYLCASSPTSGKSSYEQYFGPGTRLTVT.

This chain joins TRBV6-4 and TRBJ1-1; D is undetermined. Looked up from germline, CDR1 is MRHNA and CDR2 is SNTAGT. The V gene lost 8 bases and the J gene lost 0 bases, with 16 bases spanning the gap. The CDR3 contains 15 residues. Written as DNA, the CDR3 is TGTGCCAGCGAGAGGCCGTATAGGGTGAACACTGAAGCTTTCTTT. The encoded protein is CASERPYRVNTEAFF.

The chain combines TRBV5-1 with TRBJ2-7, with 8 bases matching TRBD1. The germline CDR1 and CDR2 sequences are SGHRS and YFSETQ. This CDR3 comprises 13 residues. V was pared by 1 base and J by 7 bases, with 4 bases of the junction left unmatched. The DNA for the CDR3 is TGCGCCAGCAGCTTGACGACAGGGGATGAGCAGTACTTC. Translation gives CASSLTTGDEQYF.

The chain has TRBV10-3 and TRBJ1-1, with D possibly TRBD1 on 5 matching bases. V was clipped by 0 bases and J by 3 bases, with 14 bases between them. Per germline, CDR1 ENHRY and CDR2 SYGVKD. This CDR3 is 16 amino acids long. CDR3 sequence (DNA): TGTGCCATCAGTGAGTCCAGCTGGAGGGGAGACACTGAAGCTTTCTTT. Amino acid sequence: CAISESSWRGDTEAFF.

The chain has TRBV27 and TRBJ1-5; D remains ambiguous. The V end was cut by 0 bases, the J end by 1 base, with 16 bases between. Germline CDR1 is MNHEY and CDR2 is SMNVEV (reference sequence). This CDR3 has 18 residues. For the CDR3, the DNA is TGTGCCAGCAGTTTATCGAGCCAGCTTTGGCCGAGCAATCAGCCCCAGCATTTT. Translated: CASSLSSQLWPSNQPQHF.

This clone has ten or more counts. V is TRBV5-4 and J is TRBJ1-1; D is unresolved. The CDR3 sequence is 12 residues long. V was trimmed by 0 bases and J by 12 bases, leaving 12 bases between them. The germline gives CDR1 SGHNT, CDR2 YYREEE (reference sequence). The CDR3 nucleotides are TGTGCCAGCAGCTTGGATGAAGGGAGTACTTTCTTT. Translated: CASSLDEGSTFF.

The rearrangement links TRBV25-1 to TRBJ2-1; 7 nucleotides align to TRBD2. The CDR3 is 16 amino acids. CDR1 and CDR2 (germline): MGHDK, SYGVNS. V lost 6 bases and J lost 3; bases outside the gene matches: 11. CDR3: CASSPEGGSLYNEQFF. Written as DNA, the CDR3 is TGTGCCAGCAGCCCCGAGGGCGGGAGCCTCTACAATGAGCAGTTCTTC.

The V and J genes are TRBV7-9 and TRBJ2-6; a weak D match, TRBD2 (6 bases). The CDR3 has 15 amino acids. The V gene lost 4 bases and the J gene lost 2 bases, with 9 bases spanning the gap. The germline CDR1 and CDR2 sequences are SEHNR and FQNEAQ (reference sequence). The chain's CDR3 is CASSYWGAGANVLTF. As DNA, the CDR3 is TGTGCCAGCAGCTATTGGGGGGCTGGGGCCAACGTCCTGACTTTC.